Below are 13 T cell receptor beta chains sequenced from a single sample in a study of naive and memory T cell subsets (TCRdb year 2017). Broad study findings and their caveats: A few larger clonotypes were found in naive repertoires, especially CD8, and these larger clonotypes were possibly memory cells re-expressing CD45RA.

For these TCRs, the target antigens are not known. Libraries were prepared through UMI-ligation and nested PCR. TCRdb names Illumina MiSeq as the instrument used. To cover both TRBC1 and TRBC2, the beta constant-region primer consisted of an equimolar mix of two oligonucleotides. Four rounds of PCR, combining the SP2 primer with nested alpha and beta constant-region primers, were used to amplify the ligated cDNA. TCRdb ran its own pipeline on the public reads, namely fastp trimming at Q25 and MiXCR clone calling, and kept in-frame beta chains. Duplicate CDR3 protein sequences are folded into a single record with the most common DNA and genes. The sample includes 120,000 to 150,000 distinct CDR3 sequences, with around 21% observed a single time. Roughly 0.63% of the sample rests with the top ten. Sequencing was carried out using naive CD8+ T cells from blood. Read against the paper, the sample's cell subset or site label means: naive T cells, CD45RA high CD27+. The receptors stem from a human donor in good health.

The V call is TRBV6-5, the J call TRBJ2-1, with 10 bases fitting TRBD2. The V gene end was trimmed by 0 bases and the J gene end by 5 bases; junction bases not matched to a gene: 7. The germline V gene has CDR1 MNHEY and CDR2 SVGAGI. The CDR3 contains 17 residues. The DNA of the CDR3 is TGTGCCAGCAGTTACTCAGCACTAGCGGGAACCGACAATGAGCAGTTCTTC. Residues: CASSYSALAGTDNEQFF.

This clonotype was observed a few times. The chain couples TRBV28 to TRBJ2-2; 11 bases are a match to TRBD2. CDR1 and CDR2 (germline): MDHEN, SYDVKM. V gave up 6 bases and J gave up 4 bases; unmatched junction bases: 7. The CDR3 is 16 amino acids. The CDR3 DNA sequence: TGTGCCAGCAGGGGTGCTGGGACTAGCGGCACCGGGGAGCTGTTTTTT. Protein: CASRGAGTSGTGELFF. Based on the CDR3 plus reference TRBV28 and TRBJ2-2, the full variable domain is DVKVTQSSRYLVKRTGEKVFLECVQDMDHENMFWYRQDPGLGLRLIYFSYDVKMKEKGDIPEGYSVSREKKERFSLILESASTNQTSMYLCASRGAGTSGTGELFFGEGSRLTVL.

This clonotype was detected a few times. The chain joins TRBV28 to TRBJ2-7; the D gene could be TRBD1 or TRBD2 (5 bases each). V was cut by 3 bases and J by 0 bases, with 12 bases left in between. This CDR3 region has 15 residues. Germline CDR1 MDHEN, CDR2 SYDVKM. In nucleotides, the CDR3 is TGTGCCAGCAGTTTTCAACCGGGGACCTCCTACGAGCAGTACTTC. Amino acids: CASSFQPGTSYEQYF.

The table lists this clonotype with a count of one. The V and J genes are TRBV6-6 and TRBJ1-1; perhaps TRBD1 as D (6 bases). This CDR3 has 12 residues. Trimming cost V 6 bases and J 8 bases, with 13 bases left between them. CDR1 MNHNY and CDR2 SVGAGI come from the germline V gene (reference sequence). CDR3 sequence (DNA): TGTGCCAGCAGCCCCGGGGGCAACGAAGCTTTCTTT. Translation gives CASSPGGNEAFF.

Only a few counts were recorded for this clonotype. The chain links TRBV27 to TRBJ2-3; D call uncertain. Deletions cut 4 bases from V and 2 bases from J, with 4 bases between. From germline, CDR1 is MNHEY and CDR2 SMNVEV (reference sequence). The CDR3 runs to 12 residues. The CDR3 region has the DNA TGTGCCAGCAGTTCTTACACAGATACGCAGTATTTT. It yields the protein CASSSYTDTQYF.

This clonotype was picked up a small number of times. A read error may produce the germline difference seen at one junction end. The chain joins TRBV29-1 to TRBJ2-7; TRBD1 aligns across 10 bases. Germline V CDR1 and CDR2: SQVTM, ANQGSEA. The CDR3 contains 13 residues. The CDR3 region has the DNA TGCAGCGTAGAAGGGGACAGGGGTGAGGAGCAGTACTTC. Translating it yields CSVEGDRGEEQYF.

The V and J genes are TRBV20-1 and TRBJ1-2; 7 bases align to TRBD1. CDR1 DFQATT and CDR2 SNEGSKA come from the germline V gene (reference sequence). CDR3 length equals 13 residues. V lost 4 bases to trimming and J lost 2 bases; unmatched junction nucleotides: 4. CDR3 sequence reads: CSAMGTANYGYTF. The CDR3 region has the DNA TGCAGTGCTATGGGGACAGCCAACTATGGCTACACCTTC.

This rearrangement joins TRBV4-3 to TRBJ2-1; the match to TRBD2 covers 10 bases. The CDR3 consists of 16 residues. Trimming took 0 bases from V and 7 from J; bases not matched to a gene: 6. Germline CDR1 is LGHNA and CDR2 is YSLEER. The CDR3 nucleotides read TGCGCCAGCAGCCAAGATACGGCTAGCGGGAGTAATGAGCAGTTCTTC. Encoded protein: CASSQDTASGSNEQFF.

This clonotype has a handful of counts. This chain uses TRBV7-2 with TRBJ2-1; D remains unclear. The CDR3 consists of 14 residues. The germline V gene encodes CDR1 SGHTA and CDR2 FQGNSA. V shed 5 bases and J shed 1 base, with 9 bases lying between them. The CDR3 here is CASSVPVSYNEQFF. CDR3 sequence (DNA): TGTGCCAGCAGCGTACCCGTTTCCTACAATGAGCAGTTCTTC.

This clonotype was counted a few times. V gene TRBV6-2 or TRBV6-3 combines with J gene TRBJ2-7, with 10 positions matching TRBD2. Germline CDR1 reads MNHEY; CDR2 reads SVGEGT. The CDR3 runs to 13 residues. V shed 7 bases and J 5 bases; nucleotides not matched to a gene: 5. CDR3 DNA: TGTGCCAGCATGGGACTAGCGAATGACGAGCAGTACTTC. This encodes CASMGLANDEQYF.

The chain recombines TRBV3-1 with TRBJ2-3; 10 bases match TRBD2. Germline CDR1 LGHDT, CDR2 YNNKEL (reference sequence). This CDR3 has 15 residues. Trimming took 4 bases from V and 2 from J; bases not matched to a gene: 3. The CDR3 DNA follows: TGTGCCAGCAGCCCCCTAGCGGGAGTCACAGATACGCAGTATTTT. Residues: CASSPLAGVTDTQYF.

The V call is TRBV25-1, the J call TRBJ1-1; D is unresolved. The CDR3 totals 13 residues. Germline loops: CDR1 MGHDK, CDR2 SYGVNS. Trimming cost V 4 bases and J 7 bases, with 13 bases left between them. The CDR3 DNA sequence: TGTGCCAGCAGTGCCGTGGGGTTGGGTGAAGCTTTCTTT. This encodes CASSAVGLGEAFF.

Only one count was recorded for this clonotype. This chain joins TRBV11-2 and TRBJ2-7; D perhaps matches TRBD2 (6 bases). Germline assignment: CDR1 SGHAT and CDR2 FQNNGV. The V end lost 5 bases, the J end lost 2 bases, and 16 bases lay between the germline ends. The CDR3 totals 15 residues. CDR3 sequence reads: CASSPRDGTTYEQYF. CDR3 DNA sequence: TGTGCCAGCAGCCCGCGGGATGGCACAACCTACGAGCAGTACTTC.